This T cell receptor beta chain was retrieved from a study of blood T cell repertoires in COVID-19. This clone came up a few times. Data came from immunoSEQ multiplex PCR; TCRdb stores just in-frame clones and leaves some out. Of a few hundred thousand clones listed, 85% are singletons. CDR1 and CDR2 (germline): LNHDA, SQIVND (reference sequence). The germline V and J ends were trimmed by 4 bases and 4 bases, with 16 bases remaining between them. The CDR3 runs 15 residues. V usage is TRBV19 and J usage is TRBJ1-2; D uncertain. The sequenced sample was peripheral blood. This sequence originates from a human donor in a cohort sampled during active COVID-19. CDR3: CASSTRDGVSYGYTF. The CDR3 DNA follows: TGTGCCAGTAGTACCCGGGATGGCGTAAGCTATGGCTACACCTTC.